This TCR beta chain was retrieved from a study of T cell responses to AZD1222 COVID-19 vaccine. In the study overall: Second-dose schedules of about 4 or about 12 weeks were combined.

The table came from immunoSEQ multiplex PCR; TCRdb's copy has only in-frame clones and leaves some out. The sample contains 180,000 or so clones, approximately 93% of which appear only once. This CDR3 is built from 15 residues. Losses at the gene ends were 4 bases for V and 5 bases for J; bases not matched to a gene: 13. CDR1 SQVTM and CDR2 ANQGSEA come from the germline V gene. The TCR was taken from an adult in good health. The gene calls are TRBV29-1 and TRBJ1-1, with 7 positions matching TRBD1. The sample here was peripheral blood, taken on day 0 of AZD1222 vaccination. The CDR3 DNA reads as TGCAGCGTTGGGTATTTTACAGGGGCAGGTACTGAAGCTTTCTTT. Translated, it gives CSVGYFTGAGTEAFF. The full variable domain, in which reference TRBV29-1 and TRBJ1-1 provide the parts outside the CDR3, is SAVISQKPSRDICQRGTSLTIQCQVDSQVTMMFWYRQQPGQSLTLIATANQGSEATYESGFVIDKFPISRPNLTFSTLTVSNMSPEDSSIYLCSVGYFTGAGTEAFFGQGTRLTVV.